The subject of this entry is one T cell receptor (beta chain). The antigen is undetermined. These data come from a study of cytomegalovirus exposure and HLA in healthy donors. Study findings and constraints: Sequencing likely caused a cluster of highly shared sequence variants.

Use of 60 Vbeta and 13 Jbeta primers characterized the PCR. TCRdb's table, derived via immunoSEQ multiplex PCR, lists solely in-frame clones and lacks some. The table has 180,000 or so clones, around 75% seen once. The sequence was obtained from a woman aged 40 to 50 in good health and CMV-seropositive. Sequencing used PBMCs.

The CDR3 is CASSLATGRAPGELFF. The CDR3 DNA reads as TGTGCCAGCAGCTTGGCGACAGGCCGGGCCCCCGGGGAGCTGTTTTTT. The chain recombines TRBV5-4 with TRBJ2-2; D is perhaps TRBD1 (6 bases). Per germline, CDR1 SGHNT and CDR2 YYREEE (reference sequence). Between the trimmed V and J ends, which lost 0 bases and 6 bases, there was a span of 15 bases. This CDR3 comprises 16 residues.